The 24 T cell receptor beta chains presented below share a single source sample, sequenced in a study of blood T cell repertoires in COVID-19. Sequencing was performed with immunoSEQ multiplex PCR; in TCRdb, only in-frame clones are kept and a portion is missing. The table has around 140,000 clones, approximately 84% seen once; the top ten hold roughly 17%. Sequencing input: peripheral blood. The receptors here all came from a woman aged 80 or older with acute or convalescent COVID-19.

This chain uses TRBV7-9 with TRBJ1-1; D is unclear. V gave up 5 bases and J gave up 8 bases, with 18 bases separating them. This CDR3 is built from 14 residues. Germline V gene sequence: CDR1 SEHNR, CDR2 FQNEAQ (reference sequence). CDR3 sequence (DNA): TGTGCCAGCAGCGACCGGGTGGGAGGTTTAGAAGCTTTCTTT. Translating gives CASSDRVGGLEAFF.

The genes are TRBV5-4 and TRBJ2-1, with 8 bases that match TRBD2. The CDR3 sequence is 15 residues long. The germline CDR1 and CDR2 sequences are SGHNT and YYREEE (reference sequence). The V segment lost 4 bases and the J segment 9 bases; nucleotides outside the gene matches: 12. CDR3 sequence reads: CASSPTAGAPGEQFF. The CDR3 nucleotides are TGTGCCAGCAGCCCAACAGCGGGGGCCCCGGGTGAGCAGTTCTTC.

The chain couples TRBV21-1 to TRBJ1-5; no DNA check was done on the table's D call, TRBD1. TRBV21-1 is reported as a pseudogene. The length of the CDR3 is 13 residues. CDR3 region: CASWTSSNQPQHF. DNA for the CDR3: TGTGCCAGCTGGACAAGTTCCAATCAGCCCCAGCATTTT.

This clone has a single count. V usage is TRBV29-1 and J usage is TRBJ2-1; TRBD2 matches 9 bases. The CDR3 spans 14 residues. V lost 6 bases and J lost 5; bases outside the gene matches: 8. Germline values: CDR1 SQVTM, CDR2 ANQGSEA. The CDR3 nucleotides are TGCAGCGTGGTCGTACTAGCGGGTAACAATGAGCAGTTCTTC. Its protein is CSVVVLAGNNEQFF.

The chain is built from TRBV10-1 and TRBJ2-3; no clear D. The germline V gene encodes CDR1 WNHNN and CDR2 SYGVQD (reference sequence). The CDR3 extends over 14 amino acids. Trimming took off 3 bases at V and 4 bases at J, with 11 bases between the two ends. CDR3 region: CASSDPRSADTQYF. Written as DNA, the CDR3 is TGCGCCAGCAGTGACCCCCGATCGGCAGATACGCAGTATTTT.

The CDR3 loop reads CASSLGLREQFF. For the CDR3, the DNA is TGTGCCAGCAGCTTAGGACTTCGTGAGCAGTTCTTC. This chain joins TRBV7-2 and TRBJ2-1; D not resolved. Looked up from germline, CDR1 is SGHTA and CDR2 is FQGNSA. The CDR3 loop spans 12 amino acids. Trimming cost V 1 base and J 9 bases, with 7 bases left between them.

This clone has more than one count but fewer than ten. DNA of the CDR3: TGCAGCGTTGCCGCCGGGACATGGAATGAAAAACTGTTTTTT. Protein product: CSVAAGTWNEKLFF. The chain is built from TRBV29-1 and TRBJ1-4; possible D gene TRBD1, 6 bases. With 4 bases removed from V and 5 bases from J, the gap between germline ends came to 14 bases. CDR3 length: 14 residues. Germline loops: CDR1 SQVTM, CDR2 ANQGSEA.

The chain joins TRBV12-2 to TRBJ2-2; TRBD2, as called in the table, went unchecked against the DNA. TRBV12-2 is assigned pseudogene status. This CDR3 has 18 amino acids. In DNA form, the CDR3 reads TGTGCAAGTCGAAGGCCGGGACTAGCGGGGGAATCGGACGGGGAGCTGTTTTTT. Its protein product is CASRRPGLAGESDGELFF.

The chain uses TRBV7-2 and TRBJ2-6; D gene uncertain. V was trimmed by 1 base and J by 0 bases, leaving 13 bases between them. CDR3 length equals 18 residues. Germline V gene lookup returns CDR1 SGHTA and CDR2 FQGNSA. CDR3 sequence reads: CASSLVATKYSGANVLTF. In DNA, the CDR3 is TGTGCCAGCAGCTTAGTCGCAACTAAATACTCTGGGGCCAACGTCCTGACTTTC.

This clone was detected only a few times. The chain combines TRBV3-1 (or the pseudogene TRBV3-2) with TRBJ2-7; 8 bases line up with TRBD2. The CDR3 sequence is 15 residues long. Trimming at V came to 8 bases and at J to 3 bases, leaving 12 bases not matched to a gene. The germline gives CDR1 LGHDT, CDR2 YNNKEL (reference sequence). The CDR3 region has the DNA TGTGCCAGCCGGGCTCAGTCTAGCGGGTTCTACGAGCAGTACTTC. The encoded protein is CASRAQSSGFYEQYF.

The chain has TRBV29-1 and TRBJ1-3, with D tentatively TRBD1 (5 bases). Trimming took off 7 bases at V and 3 bases at J, with 10 bases between the two ends. Germline assignment: CDR1 SQVTM and CDR2 ANQGSEA. This CDR3 region has 12 residues. The CDR3 here is CSAGTGGNTIYF. CDR3 coding DNA: TGCAGCGCTGGGACTGGTGGAAACACCATATATTTT.

J is TRBJ1-1 and V is TRBV5-6; TRBD1 might be the D (5 bases). The CDR3 has 13 residues. The V gene lost 1 base and the J gene lost 3 bases, with 7 bases spanning the gap. The V gene's germline CDR1 is SGHDT and CDR2 YYEEEE. CDR3 amino acids: CASSLQGYTEAFF. For the CDR3, the DNA is TGTGCCAGCAGCTTGCAGGGCTACACTGAAGCTTTCTTT. The complete variable domain, with remaining parts taken from reference TRBV5-6 and TRBJ1-1, reads DAGVTQSPTHLIKTRGQQVTLRCSPKSGHDTVSWYQQALGQGPQFIFQYYEEEERQRGNFPDRFSGHQFPNYSSELNVNALLLGDSALYLCASSLQGYTEAFFGQGTRLTVV.

In this sample, this clone turned up a few times. The chain has TRBV5-1 and TRBJ1-3, with 8 positions matching TRBD1. The CDR3 has 17 residues. Germline V CDR1 and CDR2: SGHRS, YFSETQ. The junction had 13 bases not matched to a gene; V was cut back by 1 base and J by 7 bases. CDR3 in amino acids: CASSLTGSGGATNTIYF. The CDR3 nucleotides read TGCGCCAGCAGCTTGACCGGATCAGGGGGCGCAACTAACACCATATATTTT.

This rearrangement joins TRBV6-6 to TRBJ1-2; 8 bases match TRBD1. From germline, CDR1 is MNHNY and CDR2 SVGAGI (reference sequence). V was pared by 0 bases and J by 3 bases, with 0 bases of the junction left unmatched. There are 14 residues in the CDR3. The CDR3 DNA is TGTGCCAGCAGTTACTCGACAGGGGACTATGGCTACACCTTC. This translates into CASSYSTGDYGYTF.

This sequence joins TRBV12-3 or TRBV12-4 and TRBJ1-1; D is perhaps TRBD1 (5 bases). V was trimmed by 3 bases and J by 4 bases, leaving 9 bases between them. The CDR3 is made up of 13 amino acids. The CDR3 here is CASSFPGFTEAFF. For the CDR3, the DNA is TGTGCCAGCAGTTTCCCAGGGTTCACTGAAGCTTTCTTT.

V usage is TRBV7-2 and J usage is TRBJ2-3; possibly TRBD1 for D (6 bases). The CDR3 is 14 residues long. CDR1 SGHTA and CDR2 FQGNSA come from the germline V gene. Trimming left V 4 bases short and J 5 bases short, with 13 bases between. CDR3 in DNA: TGTGCCAGCAGCTCTCTGGGGGCAGGAGATACGCAGTATTTT. This gives the protein CASSSLGAGDTQYF.

This clone was seen a single time. V gene TRBV19 combines with J gene TRBJ1-2, with unresolved D. The CDR3 is made up of 14 amino acids. Germline V gives CDR1 LNHDA, CDR2 SQIVND (reference sequence). V was shortened by 4 bases and J by 4 bases, with 13 bases between the two germline ends. CDR3 loop: CASSNPTVFYGYTF. The DNA of the CDR3 is TGTGCCAGTAGTAACCCAACAGTTTTCTATGGCTACACCTTC.

V usage is TRBV19 and J usage is TRBJ1-1; 8 bases fit TRBD1. Germline V gives CDR1 LNHDA, CDR2 SQIVND (reference sequence). This CDR3 is built from 14 residues. The junction had 6 bases not matched to a gene; V was cut back by 5 bases and J by 4 bases. CDR3 sequence (DNA): TGTGCCAGTAGTCCGCGGACAGGGTCCACTGAAGCTTTCTTT. Encoded protein: CASSPRTGSTEAFF.

This clone was picked up a small number of times. This sequence joins TRBV20-1 and TRBJ1-1; D gene uncertain. CDR1 DFQATT and CDR2 SNEGSKA come from the germline V gene (reference sequence). The CDR3 runs to 11 residues. The germline V and J ends were trimmed by 2 bases and 7 bases, with 8 bases remaining between them. This chain's CDR3 is CSARKRREAFF. In DNA form, the CDR3 reads TGCAGTGCTAGAAAGCGTCGTGAAGCTTTCTTT.

J is TRBJ1-1 and V is TRBV6-5; the D gene is possibly TRBD1 (5 bases). Trimming removed 7 bases at V and 1 base at J, with 16 bases between. There are 15 residues in the CDR3. CDR1 is MNHEY, CDR2 SVGAGI, per germline. DNA for the CDR3: TGTGCCAGCACCCCCGCGGGGGGGTCGAACACTGAAGCTTTCTTT. It codes for CASTPAGGSNTEAFF.

The rearrangement joins TRBV5-4 to TRBJ2-1; D is perhaps TRBD1 (6 bases). The germline gives CDR1 SGHNT, CDR2 YYREEE (reference sequence). There are 16 residues in the CDR3. The V end lost 5 bases, the J end lost 0 bases, and 15 bases lay between the germline ends. DNA for the CDR3: TGTGCCAGCAGTTCCGCCGGGACACCCTCCTACAATGAGCAGTTCTTC. Protein sequence: CASSSAGTPSYNEQFF.

The chain uses TRBV30 and TRBJ1-4, with TRBD1 as a possible D gene (5 bases). Germline lookup yields CDR1 GTSNPN and CDR2 SVGIG (reference sequence). V was pared by 4 bases and J by 7 bases, with 19 bases between. CDR3 length: 15 amino acids. CDR3 region: CAWTAGPPAGEKLFF. Here the CDR3 DNA reads TGTGCCTGGACCGCGGGGCCACCCGCGGGTGAAAAACTGTTTTTT.

The chain recombines TRBV9 with TRBJ1-6; 8 bases match TRBD1. Germline CDR1 and CDR2: SGDLS and YYNGEE. The J segment lost 7 bases and the V segment lost 4 bases, leaving 7 bases of the junction unmatched. This CDR3 spans 15 amino acids. CDR3 protein: CASSSGQGLNSPLHF. In nucleotides, the CDR3 is TGTGCCAGCAGCTCCGGACAGGGTCTAAATTCACCCCTCCACTTT.

This clone was counted ten times or more. The chain is built from TRBV18 and TRBJ1-3; perhaps TRBD1 as D (6 bases). CDR3 length equals 17 residues. Trimming shortened V by 3 bases and J by 0 bases, and 15 bases separated the two germline ends. Germline V gene sequence: CDR1 KGHSH, CDR2 LQKENI. Here the CDR3 DNA reads TGTGCCAGCTCACCCTGGGCAGGGGTACCCTCTGGAAACACCATATATTTT. Translating it yields CASSPWAGVPSGNTIYF. Variable domain in full (rest from reference TRBV18 and TRBJ1-3): NAGVMQNPRHLVRRRGQEARLRCSPMKGHSHVYWYRQLPEEGLKFMVYLQKENIIDESGMPKERFSAEFPKEGPSILRIQQVVRGDSAAYFCASSPWAGVPSGNTIYFGEGSWLTVV.